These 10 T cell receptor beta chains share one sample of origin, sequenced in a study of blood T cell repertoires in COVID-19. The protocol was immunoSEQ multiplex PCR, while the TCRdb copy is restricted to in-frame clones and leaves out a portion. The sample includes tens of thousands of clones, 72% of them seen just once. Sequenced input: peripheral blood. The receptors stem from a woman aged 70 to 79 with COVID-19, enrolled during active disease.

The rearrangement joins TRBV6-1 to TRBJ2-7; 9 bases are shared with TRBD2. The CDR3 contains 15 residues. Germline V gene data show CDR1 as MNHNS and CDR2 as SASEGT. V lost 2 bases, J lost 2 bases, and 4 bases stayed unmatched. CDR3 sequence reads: CASSEPAGGPYEQYF. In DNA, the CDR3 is TGTGCCAGCAGTGAACCAGCGGGGGGACCCTACGAGCAGTACTTC.

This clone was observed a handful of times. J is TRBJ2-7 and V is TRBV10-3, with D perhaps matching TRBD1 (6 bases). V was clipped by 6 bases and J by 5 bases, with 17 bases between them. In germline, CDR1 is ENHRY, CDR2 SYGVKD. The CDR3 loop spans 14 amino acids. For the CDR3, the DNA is TGTGCCATCAGGTCAGGGGAAGAGTGGAACGAGCAGTACGTC. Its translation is CAIRSGEEWNEQYV.

The CDR3 nucleotides read TGTGCCAGCAAACTAGCGGGTCCGACCGGGGAGCTGTTTTTT. Its protein product is CASKLAGPTGELFF. The V call is TRBV7-3, the J call TRBJ2-2, with 9 bases identical to TRBD2. J gave up 5 bases and V 7 bases, and 5 bases lay outside the gene matches. Germline-derived CDR1 and CDR2 are SGHTA and FQGTGA. This CDR3 comprises 14 residues.

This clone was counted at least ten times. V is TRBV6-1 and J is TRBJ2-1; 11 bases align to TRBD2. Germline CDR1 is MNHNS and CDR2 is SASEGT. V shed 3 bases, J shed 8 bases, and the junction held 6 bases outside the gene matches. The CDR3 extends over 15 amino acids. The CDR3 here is CASSEPGLAVDEQFF. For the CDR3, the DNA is TGTGCCAGCAGTGAGCCGGGACTAGCGGTCGATGAGCAGTTCTTC.

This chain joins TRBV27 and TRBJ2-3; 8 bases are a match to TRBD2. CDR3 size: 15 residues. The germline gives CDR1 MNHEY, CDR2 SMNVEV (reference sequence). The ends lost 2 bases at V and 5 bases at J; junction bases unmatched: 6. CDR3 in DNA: TGTGCCAGCAGTTTAAGCGGGAGTGGGGGAGATACGCAGTATTTT. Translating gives CASSLSGSGGDTQYF.

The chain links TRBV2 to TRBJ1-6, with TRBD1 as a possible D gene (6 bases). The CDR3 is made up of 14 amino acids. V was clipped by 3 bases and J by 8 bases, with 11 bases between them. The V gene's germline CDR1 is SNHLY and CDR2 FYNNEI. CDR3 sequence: CASSDTEGDSPLHF. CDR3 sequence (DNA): TGTGCCAGCAGTGACACCGAGGGGGATTCACCCCTCCACTTT.

The CDR3 nucleotides read TGTGCCAGCAGAGACACTAGAAACGAGCAGTACTTC. Protein: CASRDTRNEQYF. The V call is TRBV2, the J call TRBJ2-7; tentatively, D is TRBD2 (5 bases). Looked up from germline, CDR1 is SNHLY and CDR2 is FYNNEI. This CDR3 region has 12 residues. V was shortened by 6 bases and J by 5 bases, with 11 bases between the two germline ends.

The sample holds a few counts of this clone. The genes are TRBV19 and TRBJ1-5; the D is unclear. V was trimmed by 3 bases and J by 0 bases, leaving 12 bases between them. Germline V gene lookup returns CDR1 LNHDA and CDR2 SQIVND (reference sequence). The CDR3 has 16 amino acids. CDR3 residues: CASSMWAIDSNQPQHF. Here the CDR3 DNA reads TGTGCCAGTAGTATGTGGGCGATCGATAGCAATCAGCCCCAGCATTTT.

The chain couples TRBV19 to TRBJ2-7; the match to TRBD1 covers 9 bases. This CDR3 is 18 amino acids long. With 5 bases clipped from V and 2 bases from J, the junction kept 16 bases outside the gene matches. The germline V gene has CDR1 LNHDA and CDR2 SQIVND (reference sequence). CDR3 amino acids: CASSPGQGFIAGTYEQYF. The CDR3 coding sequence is TGTGCCAGTAGTCCGGGACAGGGTTTTATAGCGGGTACCTACGAGCAGTACTTC. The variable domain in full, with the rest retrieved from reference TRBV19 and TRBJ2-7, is DGGITQSPKYLFRKEGQNVTLSCEQNLNHDAMYWYRQDPGQGLRLIYYSQIVNDFQKGDIAEGYSVSREKKESFPLTVTSAQKNPTAFYLCASSPGQGFIAGTYEQYFGPGTRLTVT.

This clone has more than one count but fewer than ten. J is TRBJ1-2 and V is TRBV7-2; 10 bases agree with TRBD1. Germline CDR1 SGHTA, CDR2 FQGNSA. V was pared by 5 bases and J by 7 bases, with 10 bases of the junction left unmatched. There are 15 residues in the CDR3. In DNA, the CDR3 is TGTGCCAGCAGCGTTTGGGACAGGGGCTTATCTGGCTACACCTTC. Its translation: CASSVWDRGLSGYTF.